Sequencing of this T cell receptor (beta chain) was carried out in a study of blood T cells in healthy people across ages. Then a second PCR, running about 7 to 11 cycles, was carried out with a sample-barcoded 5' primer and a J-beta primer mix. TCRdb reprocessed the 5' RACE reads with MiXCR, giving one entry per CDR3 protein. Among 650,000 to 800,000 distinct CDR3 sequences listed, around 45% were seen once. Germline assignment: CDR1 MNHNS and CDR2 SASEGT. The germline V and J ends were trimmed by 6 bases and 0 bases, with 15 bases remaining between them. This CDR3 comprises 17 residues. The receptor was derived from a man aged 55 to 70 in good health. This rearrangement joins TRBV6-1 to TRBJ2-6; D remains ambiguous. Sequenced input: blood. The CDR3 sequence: CASRGRRVSSGANVLTF. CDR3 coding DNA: TGTGCCAGCAGGGGTCGGAGAGTCTCCTCTGGGGCCAACGTCCTGACTTTC.